This TCR beta chain was found in a study of technical replicates of blood from several donors. V was clipped by 0 bases and J by 0 bases, with 6 bases between them. The CDR3 is made up of 15 amino acids. Germline loops: CDR1 MGHRA, CDR2 YSYEKL. TCRdb keeps only in-frame clones here, not all; method: immunoSEQ multiplex PCR. The table has roughly 60,000 clones, roughly 91% seen once; the top ten hold about 3.6%. This rearrangement joins TRBV4-1 to TRBJ1-5; perhaps TRBD1 as D (5 bases). Sample: PBMCs. The source is a human donor in good health. Some clones in this sample may be carry-over from other donors' samples. CDR3 bases: TGCGCCAGCAGCCAAGAGGGGCGTAGCAATCAGCCCCAGCATTTT. It codes for CASSQEGRSNQPQHF.